A single sample is the source of the 14 T cell receptor beta chains below, sequenced in a study of T cell responses to AZD1222 COVID-19 vaccine. Sequencing was performed with immunoSEQ multiplex PCR; in TCRdb, only in-frame clones are kept and a portion is missing. The sample records around 75,000 clones, 88% being singletons. This specimen consisted of peripheral blood, obtained 28 days after the second dose of the MenACWY control vaccine. These receptors came from an adult who received the MenACWY meningococcal vaccine as a control.

V is TRBV5-6 and J is TRBJ2-7, with D unresolved. Germline lookup yields CDR1 SGHDT and CDR2 YYEEEE. This CDR3 region has 15 residues. Trimming took 3 bases from V and 2 from J, leaving 15 bases between them. CDR3 protein: CASSSMLALAYEQYF. The CDR3 nucleotides read TGTGCCAGCAGCTCAATGCTCGCCTTGGCCTACGAGCAGTACTTC. Together with reference TRBV5-6 and TRBJ2-7, the CDR3 gives the full variable domain: DAGVTQSPTHLIKTRGQQVTLRCSPKSGHDTVSWYQQALGQGPQFIFQYYEEEERQRGNFPDRFSGHQFPNYSSELNVNALLLGDSALYLCASSSMLALAYEQYFGPGTRLTVT.

The CDR3: CATSRGRNEQFF. The CDR3 nucleotides read TGTGCCACCTCCCGGGGACGGAATGAGCAGTTCTTC. This sequence joins TRBV12-3 or TRBV12-4 and TRBJ2-1, with D perhaps being TRBD1 or TRBD2 (5 bases each). This CDR3 is built from 12 residues. With 10 bases removed from V and 7 bases from J, the gap between germline ends came to 14 bases.

The V gene is TRBV6-2 or TRBV6-3, the J gene TRBJ1-5; D gene unclear. This CDR3 comprises 13 residues. Germline-derived CDR1 and CDR2 are MNHEY and SVGEGT. The germline V and J ends were trimmed by 4 bases and 6 bases, with 10 bases remaining between them. In nucleotides, the CDR3 is TGTGCCAGCAGTTGGACCACGCTTCAGCCCCAGCATTTT. Translation gives CASSWTTLQPQHF.

The chain recombines TRBV5-1 with TRBJ1-6; the match to TRBD1 covers 8 bases. The CDR3 totals 14 residues. Germline V gene data show CDR1 as SGHRS and CDR2 as YFSETQ. With 4 bases clipped from V and 7 bases from J, the junction kept 4 bases outside the gene matches. The CDR3 DNA is TGCGCCAGCAGCGTGACAGGGGACAATTCACCCCTCCACTTT. It translates to CASSVTGDNSPLHF.

This rearrangement joins TRBV19 to TRBJ1-5, with TRBD1 identical over 9 bases. This CDR3 comprises 16 residues. Germline CDR1 LNHDA, CDR2 SQIVND (reference sequence). Trimming at V came to 2 bases and at J to 4 bases, leaving 6 bases not matched to a gene. The CDR3 sequence: CASSIKQGADNQPQHF. CDR3 DNA sequence: TGTGCCAGTAGTATAAAACAGGGGGCAGATAATCAGCCCCAGCATTTT.

The gene calls are TRBV7-9 and TRBJ1-1; 8 bases fit TRBD1. CDR3 size: 14 residues. With 5 bases clipped from V and 4 bases from J, the junction kept 6 bases outside the gene matches. Germline V gene sequence: CDR1 SEHNR, CDR2 FQNEAQ (reference sequence). The CDR3 region is CASSRQGLATEAFF. The CDR3, as DNA: TGTGCCAGCAGCCGACAGGGGTTGGCCACTGAAGCTTTCTTT. The complete variable domain, with remaining parts taken from reference TRBV7-9 and TRBJ1-1, reads DTGVSQNPRHKITKRGQNVTFRCDPISEHNRLYWYRQTLGQGPEFLTYFQNEAQLEKSRLLSDRFSAERPKGSFSTLEIQRTEQGDSAMYLCASSRQGLATEAFFGQGTRLTVV.

This rearrangement joins TRBV5-6 to TRBJ2-1; 14 positions match TRBD2. This CDR3 contains 16 residues. CDR1 is SGHDT and CDR2 is YYEEEE in the germline V gene. V lost 5 bases and J lost 6; bases outside the gene matches: 7. The CDR3 nucleotides read TGTGCCAGCAGTGGACTAGCGGGGGGTGTGCCCAATGAGCAGTTCTTC. This encodes CASSGLAGGVPNEQFF. Full variable domain (outside the CDR3, taken from reference TRBV5-6 and TRBJ2-1): DAGVTQSPTHLIKTRGQQVTLRCSPKSGHDTVSWYQQALGQGPQFIFQYYEEEERQRGNFPDRFSGHQFPNYSSELNVNALLLGDSALYLCASSGLAGGVPNEQFFGPGTRLTVL.

The V and J genes are TRBV7-8 and TRBJ1-1, with D hard to call. Germline V gene lookup returns CDR1 SGHVS and CDR2 FQNEAQ. V was shortened by 2 bases and J by 1 base, with 14 bases between the two germline ends. The CDR3 loop spans 16 amino acids. The CDR3 DNA sequence: TGTGCCAGCAGCTTATCGTCGTCAGCTGGGAACACTGAAGCTTTCTTT. Protein sequence: CASSLSSSAGNTEAFF.

The chain carries TRBV6-5 and TRBJ1-4, with 9 bases lining up with TRBD1. Trimming took 2 bases from V and 6 from J; bases not matched to a gene: 7. The CDR3 is made up of 16 amino acids. Germline-derived CDR1 and CDR2 are MNHEY and SVGAGI. CDR3 residues: CASSYGLGQGHEKLFF. The DNA of the CDR3 is TGTGCCAGCAGTTACGGTCTGGGACAGGGCCATGAAAAACTGTTTTTT.

The CDR3: CASSYAGGFSNTEAFF. In DNA, the CDR3 is TGTGCCAGCAGTTACGCGGGCGGGTTCTCGAACACTGAAGCTTTCTTT. V gene TRBV6-5 combines with J gene TRBJ1-1; D gene unclear. The CDR3 has 16 amino acids. The V end was cut by 2 bases, the J end by 1 base, with 14 bases between. The germline CDR1 and CDR2 sequences are MNHEY and SVGAGI.

This clone is medium-sized within its sample. This sequence joins TRBV6-6 and TRBJ2-2; perhaps TRBD1 as D (6 bases). With 6 bases removed from V and 0 bases from J, the gap between germline ends came to 11 bases. Germline V CDR1 and CDR2: MNHNY, SVGAGI (reference sequence). CDR3 size: 15 residues. The CDR3 nucleotides are TGTGCCAGCAGCTTGGACAGCGCGAACACCGGGGAGCTGTTTTTT. This encodes CASSLDSANTGELFF.

The chain has TRBV27 and TRBJ1-2; D is undetermined. This CDR3 spans 16 amino acids. The V and J ends lost 6 bases and 3 bases respectively, with 20 bases between them. The germline CDR1 and CDR2 sequences are MNHEY and SMNVEV (reference sequence). The CDR3 nucleotides are TGTGCCAGCAGCCCGATCCTCAAGGGTTTAGACTATGGCTACACCTTC. It encodes CASSPILKGLDYGYTF.

The V and J genes are TRBV5-6 and TRBJ2-2; D gene uncertain. CDR1 and CDR2 (germline): SGHDT, YYEEEE. With 5 bases removed from V and 4 bases from J, the gap between germline ends came to 12 bases. This CDR3 is 14 amino acids long. The CDR3 loop reads CASRLALVTGELFF. The CDR3 DNA reads as TGTGCCAGCAGATTAGCATTGGTCACCGGGGAGCTGTTTTTT.

The gene calls are TRBV7-2 and TRBJ1-2; no clear D. V was clipped by 6 bases and J by 4 bases, with 9 bases between them. This CDR3 is 12 amino acids long. Germline V gene lookup returns CDR1 SGHTA and CDR2 FQGNSA. As DNA, the CDR3 is TGTGCCAGCAGGGAGATGATCTATGGCTACACCTTC. Translation gives CASREMIYGYTF. Based on the CDR3 plus reference TRBV7-2 and TRBJ1-2, the full variable domain is GAGVSQSPSNKVTEKGKDVELRCDPISGHTALYWYRQSLGQGLEFLIYFQGNSAPDKSGLPSDRFSAERTGGSVSTLTIQRTQQEDSAVYLCASREMIYGYTFGSGTRLTVV.